This T cell receptor beta chain stems from a study of T cell repertoires in cytomegalovirus infection. Study at large: Recently identified HLA-C-restricted CMV epitopes and well-studied HLA-B-restricted CMV epitopes were used by the study. A matching HLA type, together with CMV infection, was signaled by public TCR beta signatures. Study-level results: Dominant in the ex vivo response were TCR beta clonotypes restricted by HLA-C and specific for CMV.

The junction had 11 bases not matched to a gene; V was cut back by 5 bases and J by 6 bases. This CDR3 has 15 residues. Germline CDR1 is SGHAT and CDR2 is FQNNGV. In regard to this clonotype: Its antigen remains unidentified.

A single record per CDR3 protein comes from TCRdb applying MiXCR to the reads. The table shows approximately 310,000 distinct CDR3 sequences, with approximately 25% occurring only once. The clonotype was recovered from a human donor in good health (CMV status not recorded). Some clones in this sample may be carry-over from other donors' samples. This specimen was cultured PBMCs, taken from culture after CMV antigen stimulation. The chain couples TRBV11-2 to TRBJ2-7; TRBD1 matches 9 bases. The chain's CDR3 is CASSLFGTGLVEQYF. The CDR3 DNA sequence: TGTGCCAGCAGCCTCTTCGGGACAGGGCTCGTCGAGCAGTACTTC.